This T cell receptor (beta chain) comes out of a study of cytotoxic CD8 clonotypes in ibrutinib-treated CLL. Findings of the study overall: At baseline, clonality was higher than in age-matched healthy donors and correlated with CD8+ counts. There were differences in sampling times between sustained-remission and progressing patients.

Notes on this clone: Its antigen is not identified.

The protocol was immunoSEQ multiplex PCR, while the TCRdb copy is restricted to in-frame clones and leaves out a portion. Of around 97,000 clones in the sample, around 73% are singletons; the top ten hold about 34%. Material: PBMCs, obtained after 12 months of ibrutinib treatment. This TCR was recovered from a human donor with chronic lymphocytic leukemia.

The CDR3 here is CASSQEGSGGLFEEQYF. The CDR3 region has the DNA TGCGCCAGCAGCCAAGAGGGTAGCGGGGGGTTATTTGAGGAGCAGTACTTC. This chain links TRBV4-1 with TRBJ2-7; 10 nucleotides match TRBD2. The V gene end was trimmed by 0 bases and the J gene end by 7 bases; junction bases not matched to a gene: 12. The CDR3 is made up of 17 amino acids. Germline lookup yields CDR1 MGHRA and CDR2 YSYEKL.